Shown below are 10 T cell receptor beta chains from a single sample sequenced in a study of CD8 T cells in ankylosing spondylitis (TCRdb year 2017). General study outcomes and caveats: Blood from ankylosing spondylitis patients appeared to be characterized by a TCR beta motif composed of about eight highly homologous amino acid variants.

Receptor libraries were prepared by 5' RACE. The sequencer listed for this sample is Illumina HiSeq 2500. TCRdb reanalyzed the raw reads on its own, using fastp at Q25 for trimming and MiXCR for clone calling, and kept in-frame beta chains. Duplicate CDR3 protein sequences are folded into a single record with the most common DNA and genes. Here the sample has 700,000 to 1,000,000 distinct CDR3 sequences; 12% occur a single time. The leading ten clones occupy approximately 0.5% of the sample. These TCRs are of unknown antigen specificity. Sample: blood, either unsorted or a sorted T cell fraction (not recorded which). Receptor source: a male donor with ankylosing spondylitis.

This clonotype showed up just a few times. The rearrangement uses TRBV20-1 and TRBJ1-6; D is perhaps TRBD1 (5 bases). The CDR3 consists of 13 residues. Looked up from germline, CDR1 is DFQATT and CDR2 is SNEGSKA (reference sequence). Trimming stripped 4 bases from V and 7 bases from J, with 11 bases between. The CDR3 sequence: CSAIGDGNSPLHF. CDR3 bases: TGCAGTGCTATTGGGGACGGCAATTCACCCCTCCACTTT.

This clonotype has a handful of counts. This chain uses TRBV9 with TRBJ2-3; unclear D gene. Germline CDR1 reads SGDLS; CDR2 reads YYNGEE. CDR3 length equals 15 residues. The V gene lost 0 bases and the J gene lost 7 bases, with 15 bases spanning the gap. The CDR3 DNA follows: TGTGCCAGCAGCGTAGGTCCACTCGCCCCTTATACGCAGTATTTT. Translation gives CASSVGPLAPYTQYF.

The rearrangement joins TRBV29-1 to TRBJ1-2; 9 nucleotides match TRBD1. Germline V gene sequence: CDR1 SQVTM, CDR2 ANQGSEA. This CDR3 contains 15 residues. V was pared by 5 bases and J by 8 bases, with 15 bases of the junction left unmatched. The CDR3 DNA follows: TGCAGCGTTTTCCAATCCCGGGACAGGGCCGGAGGCTACACCTTC. Translating gives CSVFQSRDRAGGYTF.

This clonotype was seen only a few times. V usage is TRBV5-1 and J usage is TRBJ2-7, with 10 bases matching TRBD1. Per the germline V gene, CDR1 is SGHRS and CDR2 is YFSETQ. V was pared by 3 bases and J by 2 bases, with 8 bases of the junction left unmatched. The CDR3 contains 16 residues. CDR3 nucleotides: TGCGCCAGCAGCTCCTGGGGGACAGGGGACCCCTACGAGCAGTACTTC. Translation: CASSSWGTGDPYEQYF.

The CDR3 reads CSAFSGLAGGQIWNEQFF. Here the CDR3 DNA reads TGCAGTGCTTTCTCGGGACTAGCGGGGGGGCAGATTTGGAATGAGCAGTTCTTC. The chain couples TRBV20-1 to TRBJ2-1; 16 bases are shared with TRBD2. The germline CDR1 and CDR2 sequences are DFQATT and SNEGSKA (reference sequence). The CDR3 totals 18 residues. Trimming cost V 5 bases and J 7 bases; bases outside gene matches: 14.

This clonotype was detected a few times. The rearrangement links TRBV12-3 or TRBV12-4 to TRBJ2-5, with D possibly TRBD1 on 7 matching bases. Trimming shortened V by 6 bases and J by 2 bases, and 19 bases separated the two germline ends. The CDR3 spans 16 residues. DNA for the CDR3: TGTGCCAGCAGCCCTGGCAGGGGGGATATTCAAGAGACCCAGTACTTC. Translating it yields CASSPGRGDIQETQYF.

This clonotype has a handful of counts. The V gene is TRBV20-1, the J gene TRBJ1-2; D not resolved. CDR3 length: 15 residues. The germline V gene encodes CDR1 DFQATT and CDR2 SNEGSKA (reference sequence). Trimming removed 0 bases at V and 5 bases at J, with 16 bases between. CDR3 loop: CSARDPLKPSYGYTF. CDR3 DNA sequence: TGCAGTGCTAGAGATCCTCTTAAGCCCTCATATGGCTACACCTTC.

In this sample, this clonotype turned up many times. V usage is TRBV20-1 and J usage is TRBJ2-5, with a possible D match to TRBD2 (5 bases). The CDR3 is 15 amino acids. V lost 3 bases and J 5 bases, leaving 19 bases between the germline ends. From germline, CDR1 is DFQATT and CDR2 SNEGSKA (reference sequence). CDR3 coding DNA: TGCAGTGCTAGGAGATTCCGGGATCCTGGGGAGACCCAGTACTTC. Its protein is CSARRFRDPGETQYF.

This clonotype was detected only a few times. The CDR3 loop is CASRIQGNDSPLHF. CDR3 coding DNA: TGTGCCAGCAGGATACAGGGTAATGATTCACCCCTCCACTTT. The chain couples TRBV7-2 to TRBJ1-6, with D possibly matching TRBD1 (6 bases). This CDR3 comprises 14 residues. V lost 6 bases and J 8 bases, leaving 14 bases between the germline ends. Germline CDR1 is SGHTA and CDR2 is FQGNSA.

V usage is TRBV7-8 and J usage is TRBJ2-7, with D perhaps being TRBD1 or TRBD2 (5 bases each). The ends were cut back, 5 bases at V and 5 bases at J, with 16 bases in the middle. CDR3 length: 14 amino acids. The germline CDR1 and CDR2 sequences are SGHVS and FQNEAQ. This chain's CDR3 is CASSLRDPYDEQYF. The CDR3 bases are TGTGCCAGCAGCCTCCGGGACCCCTATGACGAGCAGTACTTC.